This T cell receptor beta chain was profiled in a study of T-cell memory formation after mild COVID-19. Study conclusions and caveats: Contracting CD4+ clones lay largely in CM and EM, with CD8+ ones residing in EMRA. Cross-reactive memory seemingly joined, as some responding clones were found in pre-infection memory. The authors left the SARS-CoV-2 specificity of second-wave clones peaking on day 37 unconfirmed.

The TCR alpha and TCR beta cDNA libraries, bearing sample barcodes and UMIs, were generated by 5'RACE using constant-segment primers. TCRdb passed the 5' RACE reads through MiXCR, listing each CDR3 protein once. Altogether around 300,000 distinct CDR3 sequences are present, roughly 13% being singletons, with the ten largest covering about 24%. Comments on this clonotype: The target antigen is unknown.

This CDR3 has 14 residues. The V end lost 3 bases, the J end lost 2 bases, and 9 bases lay between the germline ends. The chain carries TRBV12-3 or TRBV12-4 and TRBJ2-3; D remains ambiguous. The sample taken for sequencing was PBMCs or a T cell subset sorted from them (not recorded which). The origin of this receptor is a man in his late teens or twenties who had mild COVID-19 (a few samples of this study predate the infection). Cell type and time point are not known. The CDR3 spells CASSLNNPTDTQYF. CDR3 nucleotide sequence: TGTGCCAGCAGTTTGAACAACCCCACAGATACGCAGTATTTT.